This T cell receptor (beta chain) comes out of a study of early T cells in non-severe SARS-CoV-2 infection. This clonotype was observed many times. The antigen remains undetermined. Whole-study findings and limits: VDJdb-based annotation leaned toward anti-spike CD8 responses and missed private and CD4 specificities.

Trimming stripped 5 bases from V and 5 bases from J, with 13 bases between. CDR1 and CDR2 from the germline V gene are MNHEY and SMNVEV (reference sequence). This CDR3 is 14 amino acids long. TCRdb analysed the 5' RACE reads with MiXCR anew, one entry per CDR3 protein. The sample holds tens of thousands of distinct CDR3 sequences, around an eighth seen once. This chain uses TRBV27 with TRBJ2-1; the D is unclear. This TCR derives from an adult who was a healthcare worker with PCR-confirmed SARS-CoV-2 infection or an uninfected control (not recorded which). Sequencing used whole blood. CDR3 sequence (DNA): TGTGCCAGCAGTCCCCGATGGACCGACAATGAGCAGTTCTTC. Its protein product is CASSPRWTDNEQFF.